What follows is one TCR beta chain and its context. The antigen remains undetermined. This entry is derived from a study of early T cells in non-severe SARS-CoV-2 infection. Study observations and caveats: Clonotype matching in VDJdb favored anti-spike CD8 responses and did not capture private and CD4 specificities.

CDR1 MDHEN and CDR2 SYDVKM come from the germline V gene. Losses at the gene ends were 3 bases for V and 5 bases for J; bases not matched to a gene: 7. The CDR3 contains 15 residues. In the library, individual cDNA molecules carried attached unique molecular identifiers. TCRdb called the 5' RACE reads again in MiXCR, with one record for every CDR3 protein. The sample carries 100,000 to 130,000 distinct CDR3 sequences, 8.5% to 14% recorded once. Source material: whole blood. The sequence was collected from an adult who was a healthcare worker with PCR-confirmed SARS-CoV-2 infection or an uninfected control (not recorded which). This chain links TRBV28 with TRBJ2-7; 10 bases align to TRBD1. The CDR3 coding sequence is TGTGCCAGCAGTTTGGGGACAGGGGTCATCCACGAGCAGTACTTC. Residues: CASSLGTGVIHEQYF.